Below are 20 T cell receptor beta chains sequenced from a single sample in a study of OX40 agonist ivuxolimab in advanced cancers. The repertoire was sequenced with immunoSEQ multiplex PCR; TCRdb's copy has only in-frame clones and lacks some. The sample records around 66,000 clones, approximately 89% being singletons. The input for sequencing was CD4+ or CD8+ T cells sorted from blood, taken in a trial of the OX40 agonist ivuxolimab. All receptors derive from an adult with an advanced solid tumor such as melanoma, head and neck, liver or kidney cancer.

The chain links TRBV28 to TRBJ1-1; TRBD1 aligns across 7 bases. The CDR3 is made up of 16 amino acids. Germline V gene lookup returns CDR1 MDHEN and CDR2 SYDVKM. The junction had 17 bases not matched to a gene; V was cut back by 7 bases and J by 6 bases. The CDR3 reads CASNRQGPYSIPEAFF. In DNA, the CDR3 is TGTGCCAGCAATAGACAGGGACCTTACTCCATCCCTGAAGCTTTCTTT.

This clone appeared once. The V and J genes are TRBV30 and TRBJ2-5, with D unresolved. V was cut by 4 bases and J by 2 bases, with 11 bases left in between. Germline CDR1 and CDR2: GTSNPN and SVGIG (reference sequence). The CDR3 loop spans 13 amino acids. As DNA, the CDR3 is TGTGCCTGGACTTCAGGTTTTCAAGAGACCCAGTACTTC. It translates to CAWTSGFQETQYF.

The chain carries TRBV19 and TRBJ1-2; a weak D match, TRBD1 (6 bases). The CDR3 spans 11 residues. Per germline, CDR1 LNHDA and CDR2 SQIVND (reference sequence). The V end lost 11 bases, the J end lost 6 bases, and 13 bases lay between the germline ends. CDR3 residues: CAGRNRDGYTF. The CDR3 nucleotides read TGTGCCGGAAGAAACAGGGATGGCTACACCTTC.

The chain couples TRBV10-2 to TRBJ1-2; D not resolved. CDR1 and CDR2 from the germline V gene are WSHSY and SAAADI. V was trimmed by 6 bases and J by 8 bases, leaving 13 bases between them. The CDR3 is 12 amino acids. Here the CDR3 reads CASRDMKGGYTF. CDR3 DNA: TGCGCCAGCAGAGACATGAAGGGAGGCTACACCTTC.

The chain has TRBV27 and TRBJ2-7; 7 bases map to TRBD2. This CDR3 region has 13 residues. V trimming: 8 bases; J trimming: 3 bases; junction bases outside the gene matches: 7. Germline V gives CDR1 MNHEY, CDR2 SMNVEV (reference sequence). The CDR3 region is CASRGETDYEQYF. The CDR3 coding sequence is TGTGCCAGCCGGGGGGAGACGGACTACGAGCAGTACTTC.

This chain joins TRBV28 and TRBJ1-6; 11 positions agree with TRBD1. Unmatched junction bases numbered 9, after V lost 6 bases and J lost 8 bases. CDR3 length equals 16 residues. Per germline, CDR1 MDHEN and CDR2 SYDVKM. The CDR3 loop reads CASRPYPGQGDSPLHF. CDR3 sequence (DNA): TGTGCCAGCAGACCCTATCCGGGACAGGGGGATTCACCCCTCCACTTT.

This clone has only one observation. The rearrangement uses TRBV2 and TRBJ2-1; perhaps D is TRBD1 or TRBD2 (6 bases each). CDR3 size: 13 residues. Germline loops: CDR1 SNHLY, CDR2 FYNNEI. V lost 11 bases, J lost 5 bases, and 16 bases lay in between. The CDR3 DNA sequence: TGTGCCTCCCGCGGGACACCCAACAATGAGCAGTTCTTC. Translated, it gives CASRGTPNNEQFF. The full variable domain, in which reference TRBV2 and TRBJ2-1 provide the parts outside the CDR3, is EPEVTQTPSHQVTQMGQEVILRCVPISNHLYFYWYRQILGQKVEFLVSFYNNEISEKSEIFDDQFSVERPDGSNFTLKIRSTKLEDSAMYFCASRGTPNNEQFFGPGTRLTVL.

In its sample, this clone was seen once. The chain joins TRBV6-1 to TRBJ1-4, with TRBD1 matching over 7 bases. CDR1 MNHNS and CDR2 SASEGT come from the germline V gene. The V and J ends lost 0 bases and 7 bases, in that order; junction bases with no gene match: 5. CDR3 length: 15 residues. The CDR3 DNA reads TGTGCCAGCAGTGAAGCAGGGGGCTTTGTTGAAAAACTGTTTTTT. Translation: CASSEAGGFVEKLFF.

The chain has TRBV7-8 and TRBJ1-2; TRBD1 matches 9 bases. Trimming at V came to 3 bases and at J to 8 bases, leaving 10 bases not matched to a gene. The CDR3 has 15 residues. Germline assignment: CDR1 SGHVS and CDR2 FQNEAQ. The CDR3: CASSFGTGTFRGYTF. CDR3 in DNA: TGTGCCAGCAGCTTCGGGACAGGGACCTTCCGGGGCTACACCTTC.

The table lists this clone with a count of one. V usage is TRBV2 and J usage is TRBJ2-7, with a possible D match to TRBD1 (6 bases). The CDR3 contains 15 residues. Germline V CDR1 and CDR2: SNHLY, FYNNEI. V was trimmed by 4 bases and J by 1 base, leaving 14 bases between them. The CDR3, as DNA: TGTGCCAGCAGTGGGACAGATAAGCAATCCTACGAGCAGTACTTC. Amino acids: CASSGTDKQSYEQYF.

The chain's CDR3 is CASSVDSFYEQYF. CDR3 nucleotides: TGTGCCAGCAGCGTGGACAGCTTCTACGAGCAGTACTTC. The chain has TRBV9 and TRBJ2-7, with a possible D match to TRBD1 (6 bases). The germline gives CDR1 SGDLS, CDR2 YYNGEE. CDR3 length: 13 amino acids. The ends were cut back, 2 bases at V and 3 bases at J, with 9 bases in the middle. Full variable domain (missing parts from reference TRBV9 and TRBJ2-7): DSGVTQTPKHLITATGQRVTLRCSPRSGDLSVYWYQQSLDQGLQFLIQYYNGEERAKGNILERFSAQQFPDLHSELNLSSLELGDSALYFCASSVDSFYEQYFGPGTRLTVT.

The chain employs TRBV11-2 and TRBJ2-7; 9 bases are a match to TRBD2. This CDR3 comprises 15 residues. The V gene end was trimmed by 7 bases and the J gene end by 4 bases; junction bases not matched to a gene: 11. In germline, CDR1 is SGHAT, CDR2 FQNNGV. In DNA form, the CDR3 reads TGTGCCAGCACCACCGGCGGGGGGGCCGGTTACGAGCAGTACTTC. Residues: CASTTGGGAGYEQYF.

The chain employs TRBV4-1 and TRBJ1-1; no clear D. The CDR3 is made up of 12 amino acids. Looked up from germline, CDR1 is MGHRA and CDR2 is YSYEKL. The germline V and J ends were trimmed by 0 bases and 6 bases, with 5 bases remaining between them. The CDR3 loop reads CASSQDGAEAFF. The DNA of the CDR3 is TGCGCCAGCAGCCAAGACGGGGCTGAAGCTTTCTTT.

The V gene is TRBV19, the J gene TRBJ2-1; D is unclear. The germline CDR1 and CDR2 sequences are LNHDA and SQIVND (reference sequence). CDR3 size: 14 residues. Trimming took off 7 bases at V and 3 bases at J, with 13 bases between the two ends. The CDR3 bases are TGTGCCAGTACTGATCGAGAAAGCTACAATGAGCAGTTCTTC. Protein: CASTDRESYNEQFF.

The count of this clone is one. The CDR3 DNA reads as TGTGCCAGCAGTTACCGTCCTGGCTACGAGCAGTACTTC. It encodes CASSYRPGYEQYF. The chain carries TRBV6-5 and TRBJ2-7; D call uncertain. CDR3 length: 13 residues. V was clipped by 2 bases and J by 3 bases, with 8 bases between them. Germline V gene lookup returns CDR1 MNHEY and CDR2 SVGAGI.

This clone was seen a single time. The chain couples TRBV5-1 to TRBJ2-1, with 8 nucleotides matching TRBD1. Losses at the gene ends were 7 bases for V and 9 bases for J; bases not matched to a gene: 18. Germline V gene data show CDR1 as SGHRS and CDR2 as YFSETQ. This CDR3 is built from 16 residues. The CDR3 loop reads CASGGTGTGLGTEQFF. In DNA form, the CDR3 reads TGCGCCAGCGGAGGGACTGGGACAGGCCTCGGGACTGAGCAGTTCTTC.

This sequence joins TRBV9 and TRBJ2-3; 9 bases agree with TRBD1. In germline, CDR1 is SGDLS, CDR2 YYNGEE. This CDR3 has 16 amino acids. V shed 4 bases and J 2 bases; nucleotides not matched to a gene: 8. The CDR3 region has the DNA TGTGCCAGCAGCTCAAACACAGGGGGCATCACAGATACGCAGTATTTT. Its protein product is CASSSNTGGITDTQYF. The full variable domain, rest sourced from reference TRBV9 and TRBJ2-3, is DSGVTQTPKHLITATGQRVTLRCSPRSGDLSVYWYQQSLDQGLQFLIQYYNGEERAKGNILERFSAQQFPDLHSELNLSSLELGDSALYFCASSSNTGGITDTQYFGPGTRLTVL.

V is TRBV2 and J is TRBJ2-1; 8 positions match TRBD1. The CDR3 runs to 16 residues. With V trimmed by 2 bases and J by 5 bases, 8 bases remained unmatched. The germline V gene has CDR1 SNHLY and CDR2 FYNNEI. The CDR3 region has the DNA TGTGCCAGCAGTGAAAAAGAGGGACAGGTTAACAATGAGCAGTTCTTC. Translated: CASSEKEGQVNNEQFF.

V usage is TRBV19 and J usage is TRBJ2-3; 10 nucleotides match TRBD2. With 3 bases clipped from V and 1 base from J, the junction kept 1 base outside the gene matches. The CDR3 extends over 15 amino acids. Per the germline V gene, CDR1 is LNHDA and CDR2 is SQIVND (reference sequence). In DNA form, the CDR3 reads TGTGCCAGTAGTATGCTAGCGGGGGGCACAGATACGCAGTATTTT. Amino acid sequence: CASSMLAGGTDTQYF.

This chain links TRBV27 with TRBJ2-1, with unresolved D. The CDR3 is 15 residues long. Germline loops: CDR1 MNHEY, CDR2 SMNVEV (reference sequence). V was shortened by 2 bases and J by 0 bases, with 8 bases between the two germline ends. The CDR3 sequence is CASSLTASSYNEQFF. CDR3 nucleotide sequence: TGTGCCAGCAGTTTAACGGCCTCCTCCTACAATGAGCAGTTCTTC.